These T cell receptor beta chains were read from a single sample in a study of identical twins. TCRdb used MiXCR to reprocess the 5' RACE reads, holding one entry per CDR3 protein. The sample consists of around 530,000 distinct CDR3 sequences, 13% to 15% of them appearing once. The same data also went into a second study, on yellow fever vaccine responses in identical twins.

Sequenced input: CD4+ T cells sorted from blood. Receptors were obtained from a young woman in good health. Each CDR3 is given with its conserved first and last residue. The order of the fields is J gene, D gene, clone size, V gene, CDR3 DNA, CDR3 protein. The D gene is left open where the match is weak. Rows may omit the clone size; those that give it use once, few, many or a size class.

>TRBJ2-7|.|few|TRBV28
TGTGCCAGCAGCCTAGCGAGGTCGGGGACTGGTTCCTACGAGCAGTACTTC
CASSLARSGTGSYEQYF
>TRBJ2-1|TRBD2|few|TRBV18
TGTGCCAGCTCACCACAAGAAGCGGGGGTGTCCTACAATGAGCAGTTCTTC
CASSPQEAGVSYNEQFF
>TRBJ2-1|.|few|TRBV11-2
TGTGCCAGCAGTCTTAGGGGGGGGTCGGAGATAAGGACTACTAGCAATGAGCAGTTCTTC
CASSLRGGSEIRTTSNEQFF
>TRBJ2-1|.|few|TRBV24-1
TGTGCCACCAGTGATAGTCAGGGTCGAGTGACCTACAATGAGCAGTTCTTC
CATSDSQGRVTYNEQFF
>TRBJ2-3|.|.|TRBV7-2
TGTGCCAGCAGCTTAGTCGGGGCAGATACGCAGTATTTT
CASSLVGADTQYF
>TRBJ2-4|.|few|TRBV2
TGTGCCAGCAGTGAATCATCGCGGGCCGAGGGAGCCAAAAACATTCAGTACTTC
CASSESSRAEGAKNIQYF
>TRBJ1-1|.|few|TRBV5-1
TGCGCCAGCAGCTTGACAGGACCCAGCTGGGGCACTGAAGCTTTCTTT
CASSLTGPSWGTEAFF
>TRBJ2-1|TRBD2|few|TRBV7-3
TGTGCCAGCAGCTTAATTTTAGCGGGAGGGCCAGGTGAGCAGTTCTTC
CASSLILAGGPGEQFF
>TRBJ2-3|.|.|TRBV2
TGTGCCAGCAGACGGGAGTTCGACACAGATACGCAGTATTTT
CASRREFDTDTQYF
>TRBJ2-3|.|.|TRBV20-1
TGCAGTGCTAGAGAAGGGTTGGAGGGGGCAGGGACAGATACGCAGTATTTT
CSAREGLEGAGTDTQYF
>TRBJ2-3|.|few|TRBV12-3/TRBV12-4
TGTGCCAGCAGTAATCTTCTGGGCAAGGTGCAAGATACGCAGTATTTT
CASSNLLGKVQDTQYF
>TRBJ1-1|TRBD1|many|TRBV5-1
TGCGCCAGCAGCGCGCCGGGGACAGCAATGAACACTGAAGCTTTCTTT
CASSAPGTAMNTEAFF
>TRBJ2-2|.|.|TRBV5-1
TGCGCCAGCAGCCCCCAGGACACCGGGAAGCTGTTTTTT
CASSPQDTGKLFF
>TRBJ2-1|TRBD1|few|TRBV6-5
TGTGCCAGCAGTTACTCGTTAATGGCAGGGGGACACAATGAGCAGTTCTTC
CASSYSLMAGGHNEQFF
>TRBJ1-1|.|few|TRBV11-3
TGTGCCAGCAGCGCACGAGACAGGTTGAACACTGAAGCTTTCTTT
CASSARDRLNTEAFF
>TRBJ2-2|.|few|TRBV7-3
TGTGCCAGCAGCTGGGGAGGGGGAGGCACCGGGGAGCTGTTTTTT
CASSWGGGGTGELFF
>TRBJ1-2|.|many|TRBV5-1
TGCGCCAGCAGCTTGGCCGGGGAGCCCTATGGCTACACCTTC
CASSLAGEPYGYTF
>TRBJ1-2|.|few|TRBV7-2
TGTGCCAGCAGCTTAGCGTTAGGAACTAACCATGGCTACACCTTC
CASSLALGTNHGYTF
>TRBJ1-4|.|.|TRBV12-2
TGTGCAAGTCGCTTATGCGGTGAAAAACTGTTTTTT
CASRLCGEKLFF
>TRBJ2-1|.|few|TRBV9
TGTGCCAGCAGCGTAGAGGCGGAGGGTCGAAATAATGAGCAGTTCTTC
CASSVEAEGRNNEQFF
>TRBJ1-1|.|few|TRBV18
TGTGCCAGCTCATCACGGACGGTGACAATGAACACTGAAGCTTTCTTT
CASSSRTVTMNTEAFF
>TRBJ2-5|TRBD2|.|TRBV20-1
TGCAGTGCTAGACGGGGGGGCCAAGAGACCCAGTACTTC
CSARRGGQETQYF
>TRBJ2-7|.|few|TRBV14
TGTGCCAGCAGCCAAAGGGGCTCCTACGAGCAGTACTTC
CASSQRGSYEQYF
>TRBJ2-7|.|few|TRBV4-1
TGCGCCAGCAGCCAAGTTGTCAGCGGAACTCCCTACGAGCAGTACTTC
CASSQVVSGTPYEQYF
>TRBJ2-3|TRBD2|few|TRBV11-2
TGTGCCAGCAGCCCCAGACCAAAAGGCCTAGCGGCGATTTCTAGCACAGATACGCAGTATTTT
CASSPRPKGLAAISSTDTQYF
>TRBJ2-7|TRBD1|.|TRBV11-1
TGTGCCAGCAGCCCTACCGGGACAGGGGGCCAATACGAGCAGTACTTC
CASSPTGTGGQYEQYF
>TRBJ2-1|.|few|TRBV20-1
TGCAGTGCTAGGTTAGCGAGCTCCTACAATGAGCAGTTCTTC
CSARLASSYNEQFF
>TRBJ2-3|TRBD2|.|TRBV5-1
TGCGCCAGCAGCTTAGTCGCGGGAGGTGGATCAGATACGCAGTATTTT
CASSLVAGGGSDTQYF
>TRBJ1-1|TRBD1|many|TRBV12-3/TRBV12-4
TGTGCCAGCTGCCGGACAGGGCAACTCAACACTGAAGCTTTCTTT
CASCRTGQLNTEAFF
>TRBJ2-6|TRBD1|.|TRBV12-3/TRBV12-4
TGTGCCAGCAGGCCCCAGGGGGCGGGGGCCAACGTCCTGACTTTC
CASRPQGAGANVLTF
>TRBJ2-1|.|few|TRBV5-1
TGCGCCAGCAGCTGGCAGGGGCGGAATGAGCAGTTCTTC
CASSWQGRNEQFF
>TRBJ2-2|TRBD1|few|TRBV20-1
TGCAGTGCTAGATCCCCGGAAGGGGGCCGGGACACCGGGGAGCTGTTTTTT
CSARSPEGGRDTGELFF